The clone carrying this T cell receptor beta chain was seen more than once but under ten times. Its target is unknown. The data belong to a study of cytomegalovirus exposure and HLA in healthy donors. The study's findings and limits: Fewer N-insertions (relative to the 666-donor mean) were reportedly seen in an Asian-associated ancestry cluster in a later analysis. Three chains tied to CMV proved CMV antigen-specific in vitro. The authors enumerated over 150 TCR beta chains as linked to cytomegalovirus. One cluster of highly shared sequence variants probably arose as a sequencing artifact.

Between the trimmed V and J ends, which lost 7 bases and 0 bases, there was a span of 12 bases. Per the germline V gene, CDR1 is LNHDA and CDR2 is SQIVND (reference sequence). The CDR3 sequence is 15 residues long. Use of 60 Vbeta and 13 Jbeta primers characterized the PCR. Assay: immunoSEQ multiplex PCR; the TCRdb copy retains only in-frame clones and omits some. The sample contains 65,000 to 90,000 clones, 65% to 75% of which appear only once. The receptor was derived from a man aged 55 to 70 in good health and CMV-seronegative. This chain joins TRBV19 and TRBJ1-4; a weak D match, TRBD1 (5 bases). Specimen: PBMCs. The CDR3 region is CASNGQAATNEKLFF. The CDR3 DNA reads TGTGCCAGTAATGGACAAGCCGCAACTAATGAAAAACTGTTTTTT.